Presented here are 22 T cell receptor beta chains from one specimen sequenced in a study of neurological immune-mediated disorders. The sample's time point: longitudinal time-point 1 (baseline). TCRdb analysed the 5' RACE reads with MiXCR anew, one entry per CDR3 protein. The data contain about 71,000 distinct CDR3 sequences, roughly 10% of them seen just once; the ten biggest clones take up roughly 10%. The sample taken for sequencing was PBMCs. The receptors shown here come from a man aged 30-40 years in good health.

V usage is TRBV12-5 and J usage is TRBJ2-2; D tentatively reads TRBD1 or TRBD2 (5 bases each). V was clipped by 4 bases and J by 0 bases, with 12 bases between them. Germline CDR1 and CDR2: LGHNT and FRNRAP. The length of the CDR3 is 16 residues. The CDR3 nucleotides are TGTGCTAGTGGTTGGGACGAGCGGACGAACACCGGGGAGCTGTTTTTT. Protein: CASGWDERTNTGELFF.

This clonotype has more than one count but fewer than ten. The V and J genes are TRBV18 and TRBJ1-1; D might be TRBD1 (5 bases). CDR3 length: 15 amino acids. Germline assignment: CDR1 KGHSH and CDR2 LQKENI. Trimming pared 1 base from V and 5 bases from J, leaving 14 bases between. CDR3: CASSPRNQGGTEAFF. As DNA, the CDR3 is TGTGCCAGCTCACCACGAAACCAGGGTGGGACTGAAGCTTTCTTT.

This clonotype has a count of ten or more. The chain joins TRBV12-3 or TRBV12-4 to TRBJ1-5; 12 bases agree with TRBD1. The CDR3 is made up of 15 amino acids. Germline trimming cut 6 bases from V and 5 bases from J; bases unmatched to any gene: 5. DNA for the CDR3: TGTGCCAGCAGCCTCGGGACAGGGGGCCATCAGCCCCAGCATTTT. This gives the protein CASSLGTGGHQPQHF.

Many counts were recorded for this clonotype. This chain joins TRBV6-5 and TRBJ1-4; tentatively, D is TRBD1 (5 bases). Germline V gene lookup returns CDR1 MNHEY and CDR2 SVGAGI. Deletions cut 0 bases from V and 5 bases from J, with 13 bases between. The CDR3 has 16 amino acids. The CDR3, as DNA: TGTGCCAGCAGTTACTCTTGGGGGAGTGGGAATGAAAAACTGTTTTTT. It translates to CASSYSWGSGNEKLFF.

This clonotype was seen ten or more times. The CDR3 region is CASSSSIQTGRYGYTF. The CDR3 region has the DNA TGTGCCAGCAGTTCTTCTATCCAGACAGGGAGATATGGCTACACCTTC. This rearrangement joins TRBV3-1 to TRBJ1-2, with TRBD1 matching 7 bases. The CDR3 loop spans 16 amino acids. Germline CDR1 is LGHDT and CDR2 is YNNKEL (reference sequence). V gave up 6 bases and J gave up 5 bases; unmatched junction bases: 15.

There are many counts of this clonotype. The CDR3 spells CASSLSGTSDNEQFF. The CDR3 coding sequence is TGCGCCAGCAGCTTGTCCGGGACTAGCGACAATGAGCAGTTCTTC. The V call is TRBV5-1, the J call TRBJ2-1, with 10 positions matching TRBD2. Germline-derived CDR1 and CDR2 are SGHRS and YFSETQ. The CDR3 loop spans 15 amino acids. V lost 1 base and J lost 5; bases outside the gene matches: 3.

This clonotype was counted a few times. The CDR3 sequence is CASSFLAGGQGDTQYF. CDR3 sequence (DNA): TGTGCCAGCAGTTTCTTAGCGGGAGGGCAAGGAGATACGCAGTATTTT. The chain links TRBV6-1 to TRBJ2-3, with TRBD2 matching 11 bases. CDR3 length equals 16 residues. Germline V gene sequence: CDR1 MNHNS, CDR2 SASEGT. The V segment lost 5 bases and the J segment 5 bases; nucleotides outside the gene matches: 9.

The sample holds many counts of this clonotype. The junction and the germline gene differ at one end; a read error may be behind it. The chain joins TRBV5-1 to TRBJ2-2, with TRBD2 as a possible D gene (5 bases). The length of the CDR3 is 15 residues. Germline CDR1 is SGHRS and CDR2 is YFSETQ. CDR3 sequence (DNA): TGCGCCAGCAGCCAGGACGGGTTGGGCACCGGGGAGCTGTCTTTT. It codes for CASSQDGLGTGELSF. Filled out from reference TRBV5-1 and TRBJ2-2, the complete variable domain reads KAGVTQTPRYLIKTRGQQVTLSCSPISGHRSVSWYQQTPGQGLQFLFEYFSETQRNKGNFPGRFSGRQFSNSRSEMNVSTLELGDSALYLCASSQDGLGTGELSFGEGSRLTVL.

V gene TRBV18 combines with J gene TRBJ2-5, with 7 bases matching TRBD1. This CDR3 comprises 14 residues. V dropped 3 bases and J dropped 1; count of bases not matched to a gene: 2. Germline CDR1 reads KGHSH; CDR2 reads LQKENI. The CDR3 is CASSPGTAQETQYF. CDR3 sequence (DNA): TGTGCCAGCTCACCCGGGACAGCCCAAGAGACCCAGTACTTC.

Ten or more counts support this clonotype. V gene TRBV20-1 combines with J gene TRBJ2-5; tentatively, D is TRBD1 or TRBD2 (5 bases each). CDR1 and CDR2 from the germline V gene are DFQATT and SNEGSKA (reference sequence). This CDR3 spans 15 amino acids. V gave up 1 base and J gave up 5 bases, with 17 bases separating them. The CDR3 protein is CSARAPRGELETQYF. CDR3 coding DNA: TGCAGTGCTAGAGCCCCAAGAGGGGAGTTGGAGACCCAGTACTTC.

This clonotype was detected many times. V gene TRBV18 combines with J gene TRBJ2-3; D gene uncertain. The V end lost 0 bases, the J end lost 0 bases, and 1 base lay between the germline ends. The CDR3 has 13 amino acids. Looked up from germline, CDR1 is KGHSH and CDR2 is LQKENI. The CDR3 reads CASSPPSTDTQYF. As DNA, the CDR3 is TGTGCCAGCTCACCACCTAGCACAGATACGCAGTATTTT.

The chain carries TRBV6-2 or TRBV6-3 and TRBJ2-7, with D maybe TRBD2 (6 bases). This CDR3 has 16 residues. Germline V gives CDR1 MNHEY, CDR2 SVGEGT. The V and J ends lost 4 bases and 2 bases respectively, with 18 bases between them. The CDR3 loop reads CASSSPFNGGAYEQYF. The CDR3 coding sequence is TGTGCCAGCAGTTCCCCCTTCAACGGCGGGGCCTACGAGCAGTACTTC.

This clonotype was picked up many times. This chain links TRBV20-1 with TRBJ1-5; 12 bases align to TRBD1. This CDR3 has 18 residues. Germline trimming cut 3 bases from V and 0 bases from J; bases unmatched to any gene: 9. CDR1 DFQATT and CDR2 SNEGSKA come from the germline V gene (reference sequence). The CDR3 here is CSASLWDRGQISNQPQHF. The CDR3 DNA sequence: TGCAGTGCTAGTCTCTGGGACAGGGGGCAAATTAGCAATCAGCCCCAGCATTTT.

The table lists this clonotype with many counts. This chain uses TRBV29-1 with TRBJ2-2, with a tentative D call TRBD1 (6 bases). Trimming shortened V by 7 bases and J by 7 bases, and 22 bases separated the two germline ends. CDR3 size: 15 residues. From germline, CDR1 is SQVTM and CDR2 ANQGSEA. CDR3 residues: CSAGGTSTGIGELFF. The CDR3 DNA reads as TGCAGCGCCGGTGGGACCAGCACAGGGATCGGGGAGCTGTTTTTT.

The sample holds many counts of this clonotype. The chain has TRBV29-1 and TRBJ1-1; tentative D call: TRBD1 (6 bases). Per germline, CDR1 SQVTM and CDR2 ANQGSEA. V was shortened by 7 bases and J by 8 bases, with 17 bases between the two germline ends. The CDR3 covers 12 residues. The CDR3 loop is CSARDTPPEAFF. CDR3 coding DNA: TGCAGCGCGCGGGACACCCCCCCCGAAGCTTTCTTT.

This chain joins TRBV20-1 and TRBJ2-1; TRBD1 aligns across 7 bases. The ends lost 2 bases at V and 13 bases at J; junction bases unmatched: 11. The length of the CDR3 is 13 residues. Germline V gene data show CDR1 as DFQATT and CDR2 as SNEGSKA (reference sequence). Written as DNA, the CDR3 is TGCAGTGCTAGACCAAACGTACAGGGGAATCAGTTCTTC. Its protein product is CSARPNVQGNQFF.

This clonotype showed up many times. This chain joins TRBV3-1 and TRBJ2-3; the match to TRBD1 covers 7 bases. CDR1 is LGHDT and CDR2 is YNNKEL in the germline V gene (reference sequence). The CDR3 runs 16 residues. The J segment lost 2 bases and the V segment lost 0 bases, leaving 5 bases of the junction unmatched. CDR3: CASSQDGTELTDTQYF. In DNA form, the CDR3 reads TGTGCCAGCAGCCAAGATGGGACAGAACTCACAGATACGCAGTATTTT.

This clonotype was recorded at least ten times. V is TRBV28 and J is TRBJ2-7; D may be TRBD2 (7 bases). The CDR3 extends over 19 amino acids. V was shortened by 3 bases and J by 0 bases, with 24 bases between the two germline ends. Germline V lookup: CDR1 MDHEN, CDR2 SYDVKM. Here the CDR3 reads CASSFPGGAADSNSYEQYF. The CDR3 DNA is TGTGCCAGCAGTTTTCCGGGGGGCGCAGCCGACTCCAACTCCTACGAGCAGTACTTC.

The table lists this clonotype with a count of one. The rearrangement links TRBV19 to TRBJ2-2, with TRBD1 matching over 7 bases. V lost 6 bases and J lost 5; bases outside the gene matches: 18. CDR1 LNHDA and CDR2 SQIVND come from the germline V gene (reference sequence). This CDR3 comprises 18 residues. CDR3 nucleotide sequence: TGTGCCAGTAGCATTCTTCTACAGGGGATAATGGGTACCGGGGAGCTGTTTTTT. Protein sequence: CASSILLQGIMGTGELFF.

V usage is TRBV20-1 and J usage is TRBJ2-1; D perhaps matches TRBD2 (6 bases). V lost 4 bases and J 2 bases, leaving 12 bases between the germline ends. Per germline, CDR1 DFQATT and CDR2 SNEGSKA (reference sequence). The CDR3 consists of 14 residues. The CDR3 DNA is TGCAGTGCTAACTACGGGGGTACCTACAATGAGCAGTTCTTC. It translates to CSANYGGTYNEQFF.

This clonotype turned up a few times. The chain has TRBV19 and TRBJ2-7, with 7 bases identical to TRBD1. After removal of 9 bases from V and 7 bases from J, the junction contained 12 bases not matched to a gene. This CDR3 region has 13 residues. Germline V gene lookup returns CDR1 LNHDA and CDR2 SQIVND (reference sequence). The CDR3 spells CASASNRGLEQYF. In DNA form, the CDR3 reads TGTGCCAGCGCCTCAAACAGGGGCCTTGAGCAGTACTTC.

The CDR3 loop reads CASSQDRTASQYF. In DNA, the CDR3 is TGTGCCAGCAGCCAAGATAGGACAGCGTCCCAGTACTTC. The chain joins TRBV14 to TRBJ2-5, with D possibly being TRBD1 (6 bases). V lost 0 bases, J lost 9 bases, and 11 bases lay in between. The CDR3 loop spans 13 amino acids. Germline CDR1 reads SGHDN; CDR2 reads FVKESK.